These 2 T cell receptor beta chains came from one sample sequenced in a study of vaccination effects on CD4 cells after COVID-19. CD4+ T cells specific for antigen were expanded with viral peptide pools by the ViraFEST assay before sequencing. CD4+ T cells were isolated after nine to ten days of culture. Absence of prior SARS-CoV-2 infection characterized the vaccine recipients, who showed negative nucleocapsid antibodies. The data were produced by immunoSEQ multiplex PCR, yet TCRdb's version contains in-frame clones alone and is incomplete. Of over 25,000 clones in the sample, roughly 68% were seen once. For these receptors, no antigen is known. Sequenced material: CD4+ T cells from PBMCs cultured with HCoV-NL63 spike peptides, taken before COVID-19 vaccination. The receptors come from a human donor who received a COVID-19 vaccine.

The CDR3 protein is CASSSTDGYSGNTIYF. CDR3 coding DNA: TGTGCCAGCAGCTCTACCGACGGATACTCTGGAAACACCATATATTTT. V gene TRBV7-2 combines with J gene TRBJ1-3; D uncertain. This CDR3 has 16 amino acids. Between the trimmed V and J ends, which lost 4 bases and 0 bases, there was a span of 13 bases. CDR1 and CDR2 (germline): SGHTA, FQGNSA.

The V call is TRBV12-1, the J call TRBJ1-6; the DNA was not compared with TRBD1, the D call given in the table. TRBV12-1 is a known pseudogene. CDR3 length: 18 residues. Written as DNA, the CDR3 is TGTGCCAGCAGCTTTGCGCCAAGGATGGACAGGAAAAATTCACCCCTCCACTTT. Translated, it gives CASSFAPRMDRKNSPLHF.